The TCR beta chain under discussion was sequenced for a study of blood T cell repertoires in COVID-19 (dated by TCRdb to the early 2020s). The study in broad terms: The collaborator samples originated in the United States, Italy and Spain and spanned the acute and convalescent phases of COVID-19. A de-identified subject ID, COVID-19 status, age in years and sex were almost always included in the sample metadata. The prospective study material was composed of cDNA or gDNA derived from T cells, B-cell-depleted T cells, or PBMCs. Samples came from the ongoing ImmuneRACE study (first 160 participants) plus 1,254 subjects from 6 global collaborators. The repertoires were made available in a free public database intended to serve as a resource for research on the immune response to SARS-CoV-2. Deeply sampled blood TCRbeta repertoires from subjects exposed to, actively infected with, or recovered from COVID-19 were included in the dataset. Where HLA class I and class II types were available, the types were taken from metadata supplied by the sample provider, not from assay-based typing. The investigation overall reported the following: The amount of clinical and demographic metadata varied by source and participant and was provided uncurated.

Worth noting for this clone: Its antigen specificity is not known. No base quality values were provided; no much bigger clone lies one nucleotide off.

Its CDR3 holds 19 amino acids, cysteine through phenylalanine. Only CDR3 DNA is held: 57 bases, read in frame from base 1. Compared with germline, V lacks 1 base and J lacks 0 bases; bases without a gene match: 11. CDR1 SEHNR and CDR2 FQNEAQ were looked up in the germline V gene (reference sequence). The collaborating institutions used their own protocols to collect whole blood in K2EDTA tubes. For TCRbeta analysis, collaborator samples were shipped as frozen whole blood, as isolated PBMCs, or as DNA extracted from either sample type. The immunoSEQ Assay, a bias-controlled multiplex PCR, was used to amplify TCRbeta CDR3 regions from genomic DNA. The paper's processing steps were these. The number of nucleated cells in each sample was estimated by amplification of reference gene primers within the assay. To quantify the absolute abundance of each unique TCRbeta CDR3 rearrangement, sequence reads were collapsed and filtered. For each sample, productive Simpson clonality was calculated by taking the square root of Simpson's diversity index across productive rearrangements. This immuneACCESS table, as held by TCRdb, lists in-frame sequences with V and J called but not all clones. Of the missing ones, under half trace to an unresolved V gene in checked studies; the others have no known cause. The V and J calls and clone size were taken over from that table, and D and trimming were inferred from the DNA. The sample profile shows around 140,000 clones; roughly 81% of them were found once. Roughly 9% of the sample is in the top ten clones.

The receptor was derived from a woman between 45 and 65 years old with active or convalescent COVID-19. Specimen: peripheral blood. The chain employs TRBV7-9 and TRBJ1-3; a stretch of 8 junction bases matches TRBD1. The DNA sequence reads TGTGCCAGCAGCTTAGGGACAGGGCCTGGGGCCCTCTCTGGAAACACCATATATTTT. It codes for CASSLGTGPGALSGNTIYF. The entire variable domain, with the stretches around the CDR3 drawn from the reference TRBV7-9 and TRBJ1-3 proteins, is DTGVSQNPRHKITKRGQNVTFRCDPISEHNRLYWYRQTLGQGPEFLTYFQNEAQLEKSRLLSDRFSAERPKGSFSTLEIQRTEQGDSAMYLCASSLGTGPGALSGNTIYFGEGSWLTVV.